Shown below are 11 T cell receptor beta chains from a single sample sequenced in a study of OX40 agonist ivuxolimab in advanced cancers. Sequencing was performed with immunoSEQ multiplex PCR; in TCRdb, only in-frame clones are kept and a portion is missing. The sample carries more than 75,000 clones, about 88% recorded once. Sample: CD4+ or CD8+ T cells sorted from blood, taken in a trial of the OX40 agonist ivuxolimab. Source of these receptors: an adult with an advanced solid tumor such as melanoma, head and neck, liver or kidney cancer.

The chain uses TRBV12-5 and TRBJ2-1, with 7 nucleotides matching TRBD1. The CDR3 has 13 residues. With 0 bases clipped from V and 12 bases from J, the junction kept 5 bases outside the gene matches. Germline V lookup: CDR1 LGHNT, CDR2 FRNRAP. CDR3: CASGLVLGGMQFF. The CDR3 bases are TGTGCTAGTGGTTTGGTACTAGGGGGCATGCAGTTCTTC. The full variable domain, with the rest looked up from reference TRBV12-5 and TRBJ2-1, is DARVTQTPRHKVTEMGQEVTMRCQPILGHNTVFWYRQTMMQGLELLAYFRNRAPLDDSGMPKDRFSAEMPDATLATLKIQPSEPRDSAVYFCASGLVLGGMQFFGPGTRLTVL.

The rearrangement links TRBV5-6 to TRBJ2-7; tentative D call: TRBD1 (6 bases). Deletions cut 4 bases from V and 2 bases from J, with 10 bases between. The CDR3 runs to 13 residues. CDR1 and CDR2 from the germline V gene are SGHDT and YYEEEE. In DNA form, the CDR3 reads TGTGCCAGCAGCCCAAGGACAGCCTACGAGCAGTACGTC. Its translation is CASSPRTAYEQYV.

The V gene is TRBV5-4, the J gene TRBJ2-7; the D gene is possibly TRBD1 (7 bases). The CDR3 spans 14 residues. Trimming stripped 2 bases from V and 7 bases from J, with 16 bases between. In germline, CDR1 is SGHNT, CDR2 YYREEE (reference sequence). For the CDR3, the DNA is TGTGCCAGCAGCTTCGACAGGGCCGCGGGGGAGCAGTACGTC. It yields the protein CASSFDRAAGEQYV.

The chain carries TRBV7-2 and TRBJ1-2; 8 bases line up with TRBD1. The ends lost 3 bases at V and 8 bases at J; junction bases unmatched: 5. Germline assignment: CDR1 SGHTA and CDR2 FQGNSA. This CDR3 is built from 13 residues. Here the CDR3 DNA reads TGTGCCAGCAGCTTGGGACAGGCAAGGGGCTACACCTTC. This encodes CASSLGQARGYTF.

This chain connects TRBV4-1 to TRBJ1-2; 8 bases fit TRBD1. The CDR3 sequence is 14 residues long. Germline values: CDR1 MGHRA, CDR2 YSYEKL. V was clipped by 5 bases and J by 2 bases; unmatched bases: 4. The CDR3 loop reads CASSSTGGNYGYTF. The CDR3, as DNA: TGCGCCAGCAGCTCTACAGGGGGAAACTATGGCTACACCTTC.

In its sample, this clone is medium-sized (0.01 to 0.1%). This CDR3 reads CASSPYSLYNEQFF. The CDR3 bases are TGCGCCAGCAGCCCATACTCTTTATACAATGAGCAGTTCTTC. V usage is TRBV5-1 and J usage is TRBJ2-1; no clear D gene. Germline V lookup: CDR1 SGHRS, CDR2 YFSETQ. The CDR3 runs to 14 residues. V lost 4 bases and J lost 4, with 12 bases in between. The full variable domain, completed using reference TRBV5-1 and TRBJ2-1, is KAGVTQTPRYLIKTRGQQVTLSCSPISGHRSVSWYQQTPGQGLQFLFEYFSETQRNKGNFPGRFSGRQFSNSRSEMNVSTLELGDSALYLCASSPYSLYNEQFFGPGTRLTVL.

This clone was seen more than once but under ten times. The CDR3 sequence: CASRGDGEKLFF. The DNA of the CDR3 is TGTGCCAGCAGGGGGGACGGTGAAAAACTGTTTTTT. The chain combines TRBV6-1 with TRBJ1-4; tentative D call: TRBD1 (5 bases). V lost 6 bases and J lost 7, with 9 bases in between. The CDR3 has 12 residues. CDR1 is MNHNS, CDR2 SASEGT, per germline.

The rearrangement uses TRBV2 and TRBJ1-2; TRBD1 agrees at 7 bases. The length of the CDR3 is 14 residues. Germline CDR1 SNHLY, CDR2 FYNNEI. V shed 3 bases and J 8 bases; nucleotides not matched to a gene: 9. CDR3 nucleotides: TGTGCCAGCAGTGAGGAAGGAGGGGGCGCCGGCTACACCTTC. Encoded protein: CASSEEGGGAGYTF.

The chain recombines TRBV5-1 with TRBJ2-7, with 11 positions matching TRBD2. The germline CDR1 and CDR2 sequences are SGHRS and YFSETQ. This CDR3 is built from 15 residues. V gave up 2 bases and J gave up 2 bases; unmatched junction bases: 3. The CDR3: CASSLGTSGPYEQYV. The CDR3 region has the DNA TGCGCCAGCAGCTTAGGGACTAGCGGACCCTACGAGCAGTACGTC.

This clone was counted a single time. The chain joins TRBV28 to TRBJ1-3, with D perhaps TRBD1 (6 bases). Germline CDR1 MDHEN, CDR2 SYDVKM. V gave up 3 bases and J gave up 0 bases, with 12 bases separating them. There are 16 residues in the CDR3. The CDR3 region is CASSFQQGPSGNTIYF. The CDR3 DNA is TGTGCCAGCAGTTTCCAACAGGGCCCCTCTGGAAACACCATATATTTT. Drawing the rest from reference TRBV28 and TRBJ1-3, the complete variable domain is DVKVTQSSRYLVKRTGEKVFLECVQDMDHENMFWYRQDPGLGLRLIYFSYDVKMKEKGDIPEGYSVSREKKERFSLILESASTNQTSMYLCASSFQQGPSGNTIYFGEGSWLTVV.

V gene TRBV14 combines with J gene TRBJ2-4; D remains ambiguous. The germline gives CDR1 SGHDN, CDR2 FVKESK. Trimming took off 1 base at V and 15 bases at J, with 16 bases between the two ends. This CDR3 region has 13 residues. The CDR3 loop reads CASSQGLARRRYF. Here the CDR3 DNA reads TGTGCCAGCAGCCAAGGTTTGGCCCGTCGGCGGTACTTC.